Listed below are T cell receptor beta chains from one sample, sequenced in a study of neurological immune-mediated disorders. Via MiXCR, TCRdb re-called the 5' RACE reads, giving one row per CDR3 protein. The sample contains about 35,000 distinct CDR3 sequences, less than 5% of which appear only once. Input material: PBMCs. These receptor sequences come from a man aged 30-40 years with multiple sclerosis. CDR3s include the opening cysteine and the closing phenylalanine or tryptophan. A D gene is named only where the DNA matches it firmly. Not every row has a clone size; where given, it reads once, few, many or a size class.

v_call	d_call	clone_size	j_call	cdr3_length	cdr3_nt	cdr3_aa
TRBV3-1	-	many	TRBJ2-7	15	TGTGCCAGCAGCCTGAGCGGGACAGAATACTACGAGCAGTACTTC	CASSLSGTEYYEQYF
TRBV6-6	TRBD1	many	TRBJ2-7	14	TGTGCCAGCAGTCATGACAGGGTTTCCTACGAGCAGTACTTC	CASSHDRVSYEQYF
TRBV20-1	TRBD2	many	TRBJ2-1	14	TGCAGTGCTGTCCGGGACTATTTTGTCAATGAGCAGTTCTTC	CSAVRDYFVNEQFF
TRBV5-1	-	many	TRBJ1-2	15	TGCGCCAGCAGCTTGGACGCCGTGACATGGGATGGCTACACCTTC	CASSLDAVTWDGYTF
TRBV11-2	TRBD2	many	TRBJ2-5	16	TGTGCCAGCAGATCCGGGACTAGCGGGGGGGCCGGGACCCAGTACTTC	CASRSGTSGGAGTQYF
TRBV3-1	-	many	TRBJ2-3	13	TGTGCCAGCAGCCAGGGCAACACAGATACGCAGTATTTT	CASSQGNTDTQYF
TRBV5-1	-	few	TRBJ2-1	15	TGCGCCAGCAGCTTGCGGGGGGCTTCCTACAATGAGCAGTTCTTC	CASSLRGASYNEQFF
TRBV5-1	-	many	TRBJ2-2	13	TGCGCCAGCAGCGTGACAGTCACCGGGGAGCTGTTTTTT	CASSVTVTGELFF
TRBV9	-	many	TRBJ1-2	8	TGTGCCAGCAGCGAGGACACCTTC	CASSEDTF
TRBV5-5	-	many	TRBJ2-5	14	TGTGCCAGCAGCTTGGCATCCGGACAAGAGACCCAGTACTTC	CASSLASGQETQYF
TRBV6-6	-	many	TRBJ1-2	16	TGTGCCAGCAGTTACTCGGAGGGGGTGGACTCCTATGGCTACACCTTC	CASSYSEGVDSYGYTF
TRBV5-5	-	many	TRBJ2-1	15	TGTGCCAGCAGCTTCATAGCGGCGGCCCACAATGAGCAGTTCTTC	CASSFIAAAHNEQFF
TRBV12-3/TRBV12-4	-	-	TRBJ1-1	15	TGTGCCAGCAGTCCCCCGATAGGGGTGAACACTGAAGCTTTCTTT	CASSPPIGVNTEAFF
TRBV6-2/TRBV6-3	-	-	TRBJ2-7	14	TGTGCCAGCAGTACACACCGGACGGTATGGGAGCAGTACTTC	CASSTHRTVWEQYF
TRBV15	-	many	TRBJ1-1	14	TGTGCCACCAGCAGAGTACGTGAGAACACTGAAGCTTTCTTT	CATSRVRENTEAFF
TRBV14	-	many	TRBJ1-2	15	TGTGCCAGCAGCCAAGGCCGCAAGGCTAACTATGGCTACACCTTC	CASSQGRKANYGYTF
TRBV20-1	-	many	TRBJ2-3	15	TGCAGTGCTAGAGTCGGGGGCACTAGCACAGATACGCAGTATTTT	CSARVGGTSTDTQYF
TRBV4-1	-	-	TRBJ1-5	16	TGCGCCAGCAGCCAAGATCCGCCAGAGGGCTTACAGCCCCAGCATTTT	CASSQDPPEGLQPQHF
TRBV5-1	TRBD1	medium-sized	TRBJ1-1	14	TGCGCCAGCAGCTTGGCTACAGGGGAAACTGAAGCTTTCTTT	CASSLATGETEAFF
TRBV20-1	-	many	TRBJ2-1	11	TGCAGTGCTACGGGGCGGGGTGAGCAGTTCTTC	CSATGRGEQFF
TRBV5-1	TRBD2	many	TRBJ2-1	13	TGCGCCAGGACTAGCGGGGTCTACAATGAGCAGTTCTTC	CARTSGVYNEQFF
TRBV20-1	-	many	TRBJ2-3	13	TGCAGCGTCATGGGGGTTGACACAGATACGCAGTATTTT	CSVMGVDTDTQYF
TRBV9	-	-	TRBJ2-1	14	TGTGCCAGCAGCGGGACAGCCACGCTCCATGAGCAGTTCTTC	CASSGTATLHEQFF
TRBV4-1	-	many	TRBJ2-6	15	TGCGCCAGCAGCCCACAGGGTGCTGGGGCCAACGTCCTGACTTTC	CASSPQGAGANVLTF
TRBV7-9	-	many	TRBJ2-3	13	TGTGCCAGCAGCCAATCGTCCCCAGATACGCAGTATTTT	CASSQSSPDTQYF
TRBV20-1	TRBD1	-	TRBJ1-1	12	TGCAGTGCTATAGGGGGCCACTATGAAGCTTTCTTT	CSAIGGHYEAFF